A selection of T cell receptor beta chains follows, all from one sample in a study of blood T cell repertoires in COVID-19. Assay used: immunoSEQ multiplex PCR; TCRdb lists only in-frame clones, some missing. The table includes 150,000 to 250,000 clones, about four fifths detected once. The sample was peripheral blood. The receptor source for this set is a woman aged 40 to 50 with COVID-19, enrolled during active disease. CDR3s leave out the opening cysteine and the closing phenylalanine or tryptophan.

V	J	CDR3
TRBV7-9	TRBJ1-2	ASSLSGRSGGYT
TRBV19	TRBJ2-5	ASSGLAGEQETQY
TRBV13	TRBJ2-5	ASSVQRGGGETQY
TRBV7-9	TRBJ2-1	ASSLGTGTSNYNEQF
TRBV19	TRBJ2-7	ASSWTSGRTRPYEQY
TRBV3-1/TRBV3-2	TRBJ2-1	ASSQGLSVYNEQF
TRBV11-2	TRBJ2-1	ASSAQAGGPNEQF
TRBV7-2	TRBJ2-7	ASSLAFGTGSTEQY
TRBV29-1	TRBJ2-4	SVALLSDTIVNIQY
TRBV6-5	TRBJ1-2	ASSYGDRVGGYT
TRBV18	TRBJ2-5	ASSLTGGQETQY
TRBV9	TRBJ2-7	ASSARTGENEQY
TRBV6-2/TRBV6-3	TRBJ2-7	ASSFHASGWSREQY
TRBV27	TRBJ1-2	ASRGGADFTNYGYT
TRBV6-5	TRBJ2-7	ASSRGTSGSNEQY
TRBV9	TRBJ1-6	ASSTLQGADSPLH
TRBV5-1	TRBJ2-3	ASYSLSGTADTQY
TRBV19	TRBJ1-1	ASREDRDTEAF
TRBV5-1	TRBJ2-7	ASSQNLGQGAEQY
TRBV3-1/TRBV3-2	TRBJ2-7	ASSPGLAKYEQY
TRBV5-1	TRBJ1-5	ASSLGSGNQPQH
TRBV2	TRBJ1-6	ASSGGQGGSPLH
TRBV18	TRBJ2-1	ASSPGLAGGNEQF
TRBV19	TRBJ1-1	ASSISINTEAF
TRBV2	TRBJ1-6	ASKPTGPSSGNSPLH
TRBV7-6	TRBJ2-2	ASSFGTINTGELF
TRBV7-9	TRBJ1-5	ASSLVGDQPQH
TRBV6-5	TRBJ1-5	ASRLTGGFDQPQH
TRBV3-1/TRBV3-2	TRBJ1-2	ASSQAGVPRGYGYT
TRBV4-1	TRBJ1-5	ASSQDLYSNQPQH
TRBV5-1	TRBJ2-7	ASSLGSTGLAYDEQY
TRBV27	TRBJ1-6	ASSLTRGSYNSPLH
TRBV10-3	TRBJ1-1	AISDGRQYMNTEAF
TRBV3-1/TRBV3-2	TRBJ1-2	ASSQDPRGFT
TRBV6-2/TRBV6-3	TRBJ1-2	ASSGTGFGYT
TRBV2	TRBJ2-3	ASSWDYDKDTQY
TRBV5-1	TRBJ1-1	ASSLVPGGEAF
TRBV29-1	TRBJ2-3	SGKGAGGITDTQY
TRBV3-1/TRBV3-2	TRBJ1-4	ASSQGGSATNEKLF
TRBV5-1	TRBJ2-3	ASSRKLTGGRVWSTDTQY
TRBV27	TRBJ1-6	ASSSGTIIANSPLH
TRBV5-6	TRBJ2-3	ASSDSGETDTQY
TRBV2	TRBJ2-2	ASSVRGGNTGELF
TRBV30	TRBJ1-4	AWRTVGYWEKLF
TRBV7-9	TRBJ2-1	ASSFRDRANNEQF
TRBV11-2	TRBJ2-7	ASRNTGSGYEQY
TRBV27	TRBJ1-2	ASSSSTGRYT
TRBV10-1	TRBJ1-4	ASSERTEGKLF
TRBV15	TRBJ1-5	ATSREGTGPNQPQH
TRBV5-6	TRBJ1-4	ASSYGTENEKLF